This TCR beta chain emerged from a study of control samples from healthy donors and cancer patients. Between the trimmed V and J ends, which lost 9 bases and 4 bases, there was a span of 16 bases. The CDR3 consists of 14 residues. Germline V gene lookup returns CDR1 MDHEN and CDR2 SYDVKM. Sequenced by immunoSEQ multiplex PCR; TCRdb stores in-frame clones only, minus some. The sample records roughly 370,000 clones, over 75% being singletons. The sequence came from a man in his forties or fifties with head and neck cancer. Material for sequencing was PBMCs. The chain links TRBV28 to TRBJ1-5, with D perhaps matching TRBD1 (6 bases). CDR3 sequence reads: CASTYGGLNQPQHF. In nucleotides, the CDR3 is TGTGCCAGTACGTATGGGGGCCTTAATCAGCCCCAGCATTTT.